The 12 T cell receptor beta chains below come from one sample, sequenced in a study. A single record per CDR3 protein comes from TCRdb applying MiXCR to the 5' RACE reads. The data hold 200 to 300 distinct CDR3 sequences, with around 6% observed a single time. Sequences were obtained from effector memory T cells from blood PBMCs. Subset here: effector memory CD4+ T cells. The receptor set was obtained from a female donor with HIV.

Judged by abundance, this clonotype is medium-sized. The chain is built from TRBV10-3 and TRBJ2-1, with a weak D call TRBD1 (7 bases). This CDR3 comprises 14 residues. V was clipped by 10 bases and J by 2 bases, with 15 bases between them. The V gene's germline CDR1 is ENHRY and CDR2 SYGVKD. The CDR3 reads CATRGQRTYNEQFF. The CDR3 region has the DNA TGTGCCACGCGGGGACAGCGGACCTACAATGAGCAGTTCTTC.

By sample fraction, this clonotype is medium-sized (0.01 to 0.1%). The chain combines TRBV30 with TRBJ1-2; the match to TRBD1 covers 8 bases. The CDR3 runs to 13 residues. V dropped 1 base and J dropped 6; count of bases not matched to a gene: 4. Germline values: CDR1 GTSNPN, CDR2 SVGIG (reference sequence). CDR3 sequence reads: CAWSDQGAHGYTF. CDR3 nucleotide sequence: TGTGCCTGGAGTGATCAGGGGGCCCATGGCTACACCTTC.

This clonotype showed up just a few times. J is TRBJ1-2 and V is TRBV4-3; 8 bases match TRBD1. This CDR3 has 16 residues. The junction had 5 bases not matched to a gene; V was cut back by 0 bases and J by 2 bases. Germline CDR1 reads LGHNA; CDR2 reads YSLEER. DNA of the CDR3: TGCGCCAGCAGCCAAGACAGCAGGGGGCCCAACTATGGCTACACCTTC. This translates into CASSQDSRGPNYGYTF.

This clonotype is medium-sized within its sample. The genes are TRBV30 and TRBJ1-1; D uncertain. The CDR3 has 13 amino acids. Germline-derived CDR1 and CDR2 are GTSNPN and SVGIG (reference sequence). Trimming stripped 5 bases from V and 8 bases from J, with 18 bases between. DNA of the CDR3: TGTGCCTGGGCTTCCGGCCGCCAATTGGAAGCTTTCTTT. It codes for CAWASGRQLEAFF.

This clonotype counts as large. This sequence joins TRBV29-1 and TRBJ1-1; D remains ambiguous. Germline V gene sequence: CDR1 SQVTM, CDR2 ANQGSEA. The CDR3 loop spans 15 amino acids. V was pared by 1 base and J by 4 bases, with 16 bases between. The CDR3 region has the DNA TGCAGCGTTGAAGGGAGGGCGGCAGGTTCCACTGAAGCTTTCTTT. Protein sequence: CSVEGRAAGSTEAFF.

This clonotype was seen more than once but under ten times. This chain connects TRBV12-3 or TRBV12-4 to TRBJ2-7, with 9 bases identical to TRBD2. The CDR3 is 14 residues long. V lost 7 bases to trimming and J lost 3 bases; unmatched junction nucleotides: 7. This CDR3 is CASTAGTSIYEQYV. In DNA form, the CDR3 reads TGTGCCAGCACCGCGGGGACTAGCATCTACGAGCAGTACGTC.

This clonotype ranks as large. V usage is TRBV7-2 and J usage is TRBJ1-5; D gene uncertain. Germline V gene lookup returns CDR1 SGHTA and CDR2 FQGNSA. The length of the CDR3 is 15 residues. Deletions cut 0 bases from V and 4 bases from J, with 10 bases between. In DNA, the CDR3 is TGTGCCAGCAGCTTAGCTAACAGCCTTAATCAGCCCCAGCATTTT. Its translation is CASSLANSLNQPQHF.

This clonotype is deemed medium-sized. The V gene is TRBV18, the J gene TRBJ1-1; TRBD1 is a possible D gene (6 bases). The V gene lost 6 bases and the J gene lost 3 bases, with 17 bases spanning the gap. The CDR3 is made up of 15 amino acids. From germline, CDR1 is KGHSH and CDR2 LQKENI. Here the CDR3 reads CASSQNRAWDTEAFF. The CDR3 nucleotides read TGTGCCAGCTCTCAAAACAGGGCGTGGGACACTGAAGCTTTCTTT.

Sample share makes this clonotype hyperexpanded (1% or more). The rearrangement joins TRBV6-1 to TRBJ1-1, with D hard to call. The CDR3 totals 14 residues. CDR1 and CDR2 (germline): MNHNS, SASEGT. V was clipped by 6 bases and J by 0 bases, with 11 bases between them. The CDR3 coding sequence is TGTGCCAGCAGCCCGACGGGGATGAACACTGAAGCTTTCTTT. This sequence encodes CASSPTGMNTEAFF.

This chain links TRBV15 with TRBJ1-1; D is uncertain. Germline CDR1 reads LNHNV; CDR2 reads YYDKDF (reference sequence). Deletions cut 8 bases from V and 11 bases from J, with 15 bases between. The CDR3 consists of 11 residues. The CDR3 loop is CATRTLVRAFF. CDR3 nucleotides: TGTGCCACCCGGACCCTAGTCAGGGCTTTCTTT. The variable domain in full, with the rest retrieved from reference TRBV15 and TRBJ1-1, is DAMVIQNPRYQVTQFGKPVTLSCSQTLNHNVMYWYQQKSSQAPKLLFHYYDKDFNNEADTPDNFQSRRPNTSFCFLDIRSPGLGDTAMYLCATRTLVRAFFGQGTRLTVV.

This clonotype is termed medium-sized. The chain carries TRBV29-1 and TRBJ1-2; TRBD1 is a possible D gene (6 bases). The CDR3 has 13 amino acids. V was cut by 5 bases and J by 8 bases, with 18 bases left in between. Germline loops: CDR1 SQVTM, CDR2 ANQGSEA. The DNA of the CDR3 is TGCAGCGTTACCACCAGGGGCACGGGGGGCTACACCTTC. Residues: CSVTTRGTGGYTF. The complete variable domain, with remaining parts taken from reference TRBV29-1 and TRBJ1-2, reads SAVISQKPSRDICQRGTSLTIQCQVDSQVTMMFWYRQQPGQSLTLIATANQGSEATYESGFVIDKFPISRPNLTFSTLTVSNMSPEDSSIYLCSVTTRGTGGYTFGSGTRLTVV.

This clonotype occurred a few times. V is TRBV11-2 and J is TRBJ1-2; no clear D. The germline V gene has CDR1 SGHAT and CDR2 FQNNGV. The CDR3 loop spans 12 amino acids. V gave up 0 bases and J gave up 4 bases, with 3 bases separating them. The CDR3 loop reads CASSLDFYGYTF. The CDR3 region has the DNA TGTGCCAGCAGCTTAGACTTCTATGGCTACACCTTC.